This paragraph covers one T cell receptor (beta chain) sequence. Antigen: not known. This may come from a read error, since a much larger clone is one base off. The CDR3 runs 15 residues. Germline assignment: CDR1 MNHNY and CDR2 SVGAGI (reference sequence). No cell sorting was done before RNA was extracted from the tissue. The data originate from a study of tumor and adjacent non-tumor tissue in lung cancer. Study-level information: Around 4.4 million productive TCRbeta reads were obtained per sample on average.

Whole-study findings and limits: Higher tumor TCR diversity was associated with shorter survival. Top 100 clones took a larger repertoire share in normal lung. Significantly higher TCR diversity was found in tumor than normal lung.

TCRbeta libraries were built with three rounds of nested PCR, modified from ARM-PCR. TCRdb passed the multiplex PCR reads through MiXCR, listing each CDR3 protein once. The table has 120,000 or so distinct CDR3 sequences, 66% seen once. The sample taken for sequencing was lung tumor tissue. The TCR sequence derives from a man aged 25 to 40 with non-small cell lung cancer. The chain carries TRBV6-6 and TRBJ2-1, with D perhaps TRBD1 (5 bases). The CDR3 protein is CASSYGSPQDNEHFF. The CDR3 bases are TGTGCCAGCAGTTACGGCAGCCCCCAGGACAATGAGCATTTCTTC.